This is a list of T cell receptor beta chains from one sample in a study of blood T cells in healthy people across ages. MiXCR, applied by TCRdb to the 5' RACE reads, yields one record per CDR3 protein. The data contain 800,000 to 950,000 distinct CDR3 sequences, about 37% of them seen just once; the ten biggest clones take up 13%. Sequences were obtained from blood. These receptors originate from a man aged 18 to 29 in good health. Both conserved end residues are part of each CDR3. D genes are given only for firm matches. Size tells how often a clone was seen (once, few, many) or the class of an expanded clone, and some rows leave it out.

TRBV2,NA,TRBJ1-4,few,CASSEGHPGVGLFF,TGTGCCAGCAGTGAAGGGCATCCGGGGGTCGGACTGTTTTTT
TRBV4-1,TRBD2,TRBJ2-7,NA,CASSLWTSGGRTYNEQYF,TGCGCCAGCAGCCTGTGGACTAGCGGGGGAAGAACCTACAATGAGCAGTACTTC
TRBV12-3/TRBV12-4,NA,TRBJ2-7,many,CASSRQRSYEQYF,TGTGCCAGCAGTCGACAGCGTTCCTACGAGCAGTACTTC
TRBV4-3,NA,TRBJ1-5,NA,CASSQDYGVGQPQHF,TGCGCCAGCAGCCAGGACTATGGGGTCGGTCAGCCCCAGCATTTT
TRBV14,NA,TRBJ1-1,few,CASSHTTAGRTEAFF,TGTGCCAGCAGCCATACGACAGCGGGAAGGACTGAAGCTTTCTTT
TRBV6-6,TRBD1,TRBJ2-7,NA,CAGSRDRGYEQYF,TGTGCCGGCAGCAGGGACAGGGGCTACGAGCAGTACTTC
TRBV14,NA,TRBJ2-5,NA,CASSQPLATQYF,TGTGCCAGCAGCCAACCACTAGCGACCCAGTACTTC
TRBV5-5,NA,TRBJ2-5,few,CASLGWGRDETQYF,TGTGCCAGCCTGGGCTGGGGGCGCGATGAGACCCAGTACTTC
TRBV20-1,NA,TRBJ2-3,few,CSARMARGRTDTQYF,TGCAGTGCTAGGATGGCGCGGGGCCGCACAGATACGCAGTATTTT
TRBV13,NA,TRBJ2-3,NA,CASSLRGERDTDTQYF,TGTGCCAGCAGCCTGAGAGGGGAGAGGGACACAGATACGCAGTATTTT
TRBV7-9,NA,TRBJ1-1,NA,CASSLYHTEAFF,TGTGCCAGCAGCTTATATCACACTGAAGCTTTCTTT
TRBV7-2,NA,TRBJ1-6,many,CASSLPGRYNSPLHF,TGTGCCAGCAGCCTCCCCGGAAGATATAATTCACCCCTCCACTTT
TRBV9,NA,TRBJ1-1,NA,CASSVGIVDAEAFF,TGTGCCAGCAGCGTAGGAATAGTGGACGCTGAAGCTTTCTTT
TRBV2,TRBD1,TRBJ1-1,NA,CASVSWPGQDTGGGAFF,TGTGCCAGCGTATCTTGGCCGGGACAGGATACCGGAGGGGGAGCTTTCTTT